These 18 T cell receptor beta chains share one sample of origin, sequenced in a study of blood T cell repertoires in COVID-19. Produced via immunoSEQ multiplex PCR; TCRdb's table is partial and in-frame only. The sample includes 150,000 or so clones, roughly four fifths of them seen just once. The sequenced sample consisted of peripheral blood. These TCRs come from a human donor with acute or convalescent COVID-19. The donor label of this sample is uncertain.

The V and J genes are TRBV30 and TRBJ1-1; 10 bases agree with TRBD1. CDR1 is GTSNPN, CDR2 SVGIG, per germline (reference sequence). This CDR3 comprises 13 residues. J was trimmed by 10 bases and V by 4 bases; bases with no gene match: 9. In nucleotides, the CDR3 is TGTGCCTGGACCCGACAGGGGGCGCGGGGAGCTTTCTTT. Its translation: CAWTRQGARGAFF.

The V gene is TRBV2, the J gene TRBJ2-2; the match to TRBD1 covers 8 bases. The V and J ends lost 3 bases and 4 bases, in that order; junction bases with no gene match: 4. The CDR3 sequence is 15 residues long. The germline gives CDR1 SNHLY, CDR2 FYNNEI. As DNA, the CDR3 is TGTGCCAGCAGTGATCTCAGGGGGCGCACCGGGGAGCTGTTTTTT. Its protein product is CASSDLRGRTGELFF.

The chain uses TRBV7-9 and TRBJ1-1, with 8 bases fitting TRBD1. The CDR3 totals 17 residues. The V segment lost 2 bases and the J segment 4 bases; nucleotides outside the gene matches: 12. CDR1 SEHNR and CDR2 FQNEAQ come from the germline V gene (reference sequence). CDR3 amino acids: CASSLSRTGQGGTEAFF. CDR3 bases: TGTGCCAGCAGCTTAAGCAGGACAGGGCAGGGGGGCACTGAAGCTTTCTTT.

This clone occurred once. The chain links TRBV29-1 to TRBJ1-2; tentatively, D is TRBD1 (5 bases). The CDR3 runs to 13 residues. From germline, CDR1 is SQVTM and CDR2 ANQGSEA. V lost 2 bases and J lost 7, with 14 bases in between. DNA of the CDR3: TGCAGCGTTGAAACACAGGCGGCCAGTGGCTACACCTTC. The encoded protein is CSVETQAASGYTF.

The chain has TRBV4-3 and TRBJ1-2; no clear D gene. The germline V and J ends were trimmed by 0 bases and 2 bases, with 7 bases remaining between them. Germline CDR1 LGHNA, CDR2 YSLEER. CDR3 size: 14 residues. CDR3 sequence: CASSQDDTNYGYTF. DNA for the CDR3: TGCGCCAGCAGCCAAGACGACACCAACTATGGCTACACCTTC.

This chain links TRBV19 with TRBJ2-6; possibly TRBD2 for D (6 bases). The CDR3 totals 15 residues. Germline loops: CDR1 LNHDA, CDR2 SQIVND (reference sequence). Trimming took 6 bases from V and 2 from J, leaving 11 bases between them. CDR3 region: CASSPGGAGANVLTF. The DNA of the CDR3 is TGTGCCAGTAGCCCCGGGGGTGCTGGGGCCAACGTCCTGACTTTC.

The genes are TRBV4-1 and TRBJ1-4; TRBD1 aligns across 7 bases. Trimming at V came to 2 bases and at J to 4 bases, leaving 7 bases not matched to a gene. Per the germline V gene, CDR1 is MGHRA and CDR2 is YSYEKL. The CDR3 extends over 16 amino acids. The CDR3 nucleotides are TGCGCCAGCAGCCAACCTCCGGGACAGCTTAATGAAAAACTGTTTTTT. It codes for CASSQPPGQLNEKLFF.

V usage is TRBV3-1 (or the pseudogene TRBV3-2) and J usage is TRBJ1-2, with a possible D match to TRBD1 (6 bases). Trimming stripped 5 bases from V and 6 bases from J, with 19 bases between. CDR1 is LGHDT and CDR2 is YNNKEL in the germline V gene (reference sequence). The CDR3 is made up of 15 amino acids. The CDR3 DNA sequence: TGTGCCAGCAGCAACCGGGACACCCTAAGTCATGGCTACACCTTC. This codes for CASSNRDTLSHGYTF.

The rearrangement joins TRBV5-1 to TRBJ1-2, with D possibly TRBD1 on 6 matching bases. V gave up 4 bases and J gave up 4 bases, with 17 bases separating them. In germline, CDR1 is SGHRS, CDR2 YFSETQ. The CDR3 sequence is 15 residues long. The DNA for the CDR3 is TGCGCCAGCAGCCTCAGGGACACCCCTACCTATGGCTACACCTTC. Amino acids: CASSLRDTPTYGYTF.

The V call is TRBV7-2, the J call TRBJ2-4; D might be TRBD1 (5 bases). Trimming removed 5 bases from V and 0 bases from J, with 17 bases in between. CDR1 and CDR2 (germline): SGHTA, FQGNSA. The CDR3 runs 17 residues. CDR3 nucleotides: TGTGCCAGCAGCATACGCGACAGTCTACTAGCCAAAAACATTCAGTACTTC. This codes for CASSIRDSLLAKNIQYF.

The rearrangement links TRBV3-1 (or the pseudogene TRBV3-2) to TRBJ1-6; D is perhaps TRBD1 (5 bases). The ends were cut back, 4 bases at V and 3 bases at J, with 19 bases in the middle. The CDR3 totals 18 residues. The germline gives CDR1 LGHDT, CDR2 YNNKEL (reference sequence). CDR3 in amino acids: CASSRPTNGGGYNSPLHF. CDR3 nucleotides: TGTGCCAGCAGCCGTCCGACCAATGGGGGAGGCTATAATTCACCCCTCCACTTT.

The rearrangement joins TRBV19 to TRBJ1-3; no firm D call. This CDR3 is 18 amino acids long. Germline V CDR1 and CDR2: LNHDA, SQIVND (reference sequence). V lost 2 bases, J lost 8 bases, and 25 bases lay in between. The CDR3 DNA reads as TGTGCCAGTAGTATATCCGGGGTTAAATCGAGGTGGTCTGACACCATATATTTT. Amino acid sequence: CASSISGVKSRWSDTIYF.

This sequence joins TRBV2 and TRBJ1-5; D not resolved. In germline, CDR1 is SNHLY, CDR2 FYNNEI. The ends were cut back, 4 bases at V and 1 base at J, with 5 bases in the middle. This CDR3 is built from 13 residues. The CDR3 DNA is TGTGCCAGCAGTGCGTCGAGCAATCAGCCCCAGCATTTT. Encoded protein: CASSASSNQPQHF.

The chain combines TRBV19 with TRBJ1-2; 7 nucleotides match TRBD1. The germline V gene encodes CDR1 LNHDA and CDR2 SQIVND (reference sequence). This CDR3 region has 15 residues. With V trimmed by 2 bases and J by 0 bases, 3 bases remained unmatched. CDR3 protein: CASSIQQGSNYGYTF. DNA for the CDR3: TGTGCCAGTAGTATACAACAGGGGTCTAACTATGGCTACACCTTC.

The chain links TRBV7-2 to TRBJ2-5; 9 nucleotides align to TRBD2. V dropped 4 bases and J dropped 7; count of bases not matched to a gene: 7. The germline CDR1 and CDR2 sequences are SGHTA and FQGNSA. The CDR3 sequence is 14 residues long. This CDR3 reads CASSSGGGGGTQYF. The CDR3 DNA is TGTGCCAGCAGCTCCGGCGGGGGGGGCGGGACCCAGTACTTC.

The chain couples TRBV5-6 to TRBJ2-7; possible D gene TRBD1, 6 bases. Per germline, CDR1 SGHDT and CDR2 YYEEEE. The CDR3 sequence is 14 residues long. V lost 6 bases and J 2 bases, leaving 15 bases between the germline ends. The CDR3 sequence is CASTLDRGTYEQYF. The CDR3 region has the DNA TGTGCCAGCACCCTGGACAGAGGAACCTACGAGCAGTACTTC.

This clone has only one observation. The chain recombines TRBV13 with TRBJ2-2; no definite D call. Germline V lookup: CDR1 PRHDT, CDR2 FYEKMQ (reference sequence). The germline V and J ends were trimmed by 8 bases and 7 bases, with 14 bases remaining between them. The CDR3 is 13 residues long. The CDR3 bases are TGTGCCAGCTCACGGTCTCGGTACGGGGAGCTGTTTTTT. Translation: CASSRSRYGELFF. The whole variable domain, remainder taken from reference TRBV13 and TRBJ2-2, is AAGVIQSPRHLIKEKRETATLKCYPIPRHDTVYWYQQGPGQDPQFLISFYEKMQSDKGSIPDRFSAQQFSDYHSELNMSSLELGDSALYFCASSRSRYGELFFGEGSRLTVL.

This chain connects TRBV19 to TRBJ1-4; 10 bases line up with TRBD1. After removal of 6 bases from V and 5 bases from J, the junction contained 6 bases not matched to a gene. The CDR3 is made up of 15 amino acids. Per the germline V gene, CDR1 is LNHDA and CDR2 is SQIVND (reference sequence). In DNA form, the CDR3 reads TGTGCCAGTAGGGGGACAGGGGTGACAAATGAAAAACTGTTTTTT. Amino acids: CASRGTGVTNEKLFF. Looking up the rest from reference TRBV19 and TRBJ1-4 gives the full variable domain: DGGITQSPKYLFRKEGQNVTLSCEQNLNHDAMYWYRQDPGQGLRLIYYSQIVNDFQKGDIAEGYSVSREKKESFPLTVTSAQKNPTAFYLCASRGTGVTNEKLFFGSGTQLSVL.